This entry lists 27 T cell receptor beta chains sequenced from one sample in a study of blood T cell repertoires in COVID-19. Profiling relied on immunoSEQ multiplex PCR, and the TCRdb table lists in-frame clones only, not all of them. The data show 200,000 or so clones, around 80% seen once. Material for sequencing was peripheral blood. Receptors were obtained from a human donor with acute or convalescent COVID-19. The donor label of this sample is uncertain.

Note on this clone: Other DNA sequences within the sample encode an identical CDR3. The chain is built from TRBV30 and TRBJ1-2; 9 bases line up with TRBD1. Germline trimming cut 1 base from V and 5 bases from J; bases unmatched to any gene: 2. The germline V gene has CDR1 GTSNPN and CDR2 SVGIG (reference sequence). This CDR3 is 13 amino acids long. CDR3 in DNA: TGTGCCTGGAGTGCGGGACAGGGTTATGGCTACACCTTC. Amino acid sequence: CAWSAGQGYGYTF.

This chain connects TRBV11-2 to TRBJ2-7, with 8 nucleotides matching TRBD2. The CDR3 covers 15 residues. V lost 1 base, J lost 5 bases, and 7 bases stayed unmatched. Germline V gives CDR1 SGHAT, CDR2 FQNNGV. The CDR3 coding sequence is TGTGCCAGCAGCTTAGCCAGCGGGAGTAGGGACGAGCAGTACTTC. Encoded protein: CASSLASGSRDEQYF.

Remarks on this clone: This specimen includes other DNA sequences encoding the same CDR3. The V and J genes are TRBV15 and TRBJ2-5, with unresolved D. The CDR3 consists of 16 residues. Germline V gene data show CDR1 as LNHNV and CDR2 as YYDKDF (reference sequence). Trimming left V 0 bases short and J 3 bases short, with 14 bases between. Here the CDR3 reads CATSRDLPRPKETQYF. The DNA for the CDR3 is TGTGCCACCAGCAGAGATCTTCCTAGGCCCAAAGAGACCCAGTACTTC.

This chain joins TRBV11-2 and TRBJ2-7; 7 nucleotides line up with TRBD1. CDR3 length equals 13 residues. CDR1 is SGHAT and CDR2 is FQNNGV in the germline V gene. With 1 base clipped from V and 6 bases from J, the junction kept 3 bases outside the gene matches. The CDR3 loop reads CASSLAGTVEQYF. The CDR3 bases are TGTGCCAGCAGCTTAGCGGGGACAGTCGAGCAGTACTTC.

The V call is TRBV7-2, the J call TRBJ2-1; 7 bases align to TRBD2. The CDR3 totals 15 residues. V lost 3 bases, J lost 0 bases, and 2 bases stayed unmatched. CDR1 SGHTA and CDR2 FQGNSA come from the germline V gene. The CDR3 loop is CASSFSGGSYNEQFF. In DNA form, the CDR3 reads TGTGCCAGCAGCTTTTCGGGGGGCTCCTACAATGAGCAGTTCTTC.

The chain combines TRBV2 with TRBJ1-1; D remains ambiguous. The CDR3 runs to 16 residues. Germline values: CDR1 SNHLY, CDR2 FYNNEI. The V end was cut by 6 bases, the J end by 5 bases, with 22 bases between. CDR3 loop: CASSGRENEGRTEAFF. CDR3 sequence (DNA): TGTGCCAGCAGCGGAAGGGAGAATGAGGGAAGGACTGAAGCTTTCTTT.

The genes are TRBV3-1 (or the pseudogene TRBV3-2) and TRBJ1-5, with 7 bases fitting TRBD1. CDR3 size: 14 residues. V trimming: 2 bases; J trimming: 6 bases; junction bases outside the gene matches: 4. The V gene's germline CDR1 is LGHDT and CDR2 YNNKEL (reference sequence). The CDR3: CASSQRGQSQPQHF. Written as DNA, the CDR3 is TGTGCCAGCAGCCAAAGGGGACAGAGTCAGCCCCAGCATTTT.

This chain links TRBV6-1 with TRBJ2-3; TRBD2 matches at 7 bases. Germline CDR1 reads MNHNS; CDR2 reads SASEGT. J gave up 5 bases and V 3 bases, and 5 bases lay outside the gene matches. The CDR3 covers 14 residues. CDR3 region: CASSDAGAKDTQYF. Written as DNA, the CDR3 is TGTGCCAGCAGTGATGCGGGAGCGAAAGATACGCAGTATTTT.

The V call is TRBV6-5, the J call TRBJ2-2; 7 bases align to TRBD2. The V gene end was trimmed by 5 bases and the J gene end by 4 bases; junction bases not matched to a gene: 4. The CDR3 sequence is 14 residues long. Looked up from germline, CDR1 is MNHEY and CDR2 is SVGAGI. Here the CDR3 DNA reads TGTGCCAGCAGTAGGACTAGTACCACCGGGGAGCTGTTTTTT. This gives the protein CASSRTSTTGELFF.

The chain couples TRBV5-6 to TRBJ1-2, with 9 positions matching TRBD1. Germline assignment: CDR1 SGHDT and CDR2 YYEEEE. V lost 3 bases, J lost 6 bases, and 6 bases stayed unmatched. The CDR3 runs to 14 residues. CDR3 in DNA: TGTGCCAGCAGCTGGGGACAGGGTGCCCATGGCTACACCTTC. The encoded protein is CASSWGQGAHGYTF.

The V and J genes are TRBV6-2 or TRBV6-3 and TRBJ2-7; D is unresolved. CDR1 MNHEY and CDR2 SVGEGT come from the germline V gene. The CDR3 is 14 residues long. Trimming left V 4 bases short and J 4 bases short, with 14 bases between. The CDR3 bases are TGTGCCAGCAGTTTCCTTAGCAACGGGTACGAGCAGTACTTC. Its translation is CASSFLSNGYEQYF.

The chain combines TRBV2 with TRBJ1-5; no firm D call. Germline assignment: CDR1 SNHLY and CDR2 FYNNEI. This CDR3 is 13 amino acids long. V was pared by 4 bases and J by 9 bases, with 13 bases between. The CDR3, as DNA: TGTGCCAGCAGTGTTAGCACCCCATGGCCCCAGCATTTT. It yields the protein CASSVSTPWPQHF.

V is TRBV18 and J is TRBJ2-5; D is unclear. This CDR3 comprises 13 residues. V was shortened by 2 bases and J by 4 bases, with 8 bases between the two germline ends. Germline-derived CDR1 and CDR2 are KGHSH and LQKENI. CDR3 sequence (DNA): TGTGCCAGCTCACCATCCCTGTCAGAGACCCAGTACTTC. This translates into CASSPSLSETQYF.

On this clone itself: This CDR3 is also generated by other DNA sequences in the sample. The chain recombines TRBV5-1 with TRBJ1-1; tentatively, D is TRBD1 (6 bases). The V and J ends lost 2 bases and 1 base respectively, with 6 bases between them. Per germline, CDR1 SGHRS and CDR2 YFSETQ. The CDR3 covers 13 residues. The CDR3 bases are TGCGCCAGCAGCTTACAGGGGAACACTGAAGCTTTCTTT. Translation: CASSLQGNTEAFF.

V and J are TRBV12-2 and TRBJ2-1; TRBD2, the table's D call, was not compared with the DNA. TRBV12-2 is a pseudogene segment. This CDR3 is 20 amino acids long. CDR3 DNA: TGTGACCCGGCCCCGGGCGAAGGTCAAGTCGCGGGAACTTTATACAATGAGCAGTTCTTC. Translation gives CDPAPGEGQVAGTLYNEQFF.

This chain links TRBV6-6 with TRBJ2-7; the match to TRBD1 covers 8 bases. Trimming cost V 6 bases and J 4 bases; bases outside gene matches: 5. The CDR3 has 13 residues. Germline V lookup: CDR1 MNHNY, CDR2 SVGAGI (reference sequence). This chain's CDR3 is CASRGQENYEQYF. The CDR3 DNA is TGTGCCAGCAGGGGACAGGAAAATTACGAGCAGTACTTC.

The V call is TRBV6-2 or TRBV6-3, the J call TRBJ1-2; maybe TRBD1 (5 bases). V lost 0 bases and J lost 1, with 9 bases in between. This CDR3 has 15 residues. From germline, CDR1 is MNHEY and CDR2 SVGEGT. CDR3 protein: CASSYSGANNYGYTF. CDR3 DNA sequence: TGTGCCAGCAGTTACTCAGGGGCAAATAACTATGGCTACACCTTC.

The count of this clone is one. The V gene is TRBV19, the J gene TRBJ2-1; unclear D gene. The CDR3 runs to 15 residues. CDR1 and CDR2 from the germline V gene are LNHDA and SQIVND (reference sequence). The V end was cut by 3 bases, the J end by 0 bases, with 9 bases between. CDR3 DNA: TGTGCCAGTAGTATGTCTTCCCTCTCCTACAATGAGCAGTTCTTC. It specifies CASSMSSLSYNEQFF. Based on the CDR3 plus reference TRBV19 and TRBJ2-1, the full variable domain is DGGITQSPKYLFRKEGQNVTLSCEQNLNHDAMYWYRQDPGQGLRLIYYSQIVNDFQKGDIAEGYSVSREKKESFPLTVTSAQKNPTAFYLCASSMSSLSYNEQFFGPGTRLTVL.

The genes are TRBV9 and TRBJ2-3; the match to TRBD2 covers 8 bases. V dropped 4 bases and J dropped 4; count of bases not matched to a gene: 5. The CDR3 loop spans 14 amino acids. CDR1 is SGDLS and CDR2 is YYNGEE in the germline V gene. CDR3 DNA sequence: TGTGCCAGCAGCAAGAGTAGCGGGGCAGATACGCAGTATTTT. It codes for CASSKSSGADTQYF.

The chain recombines TRBV6-5 with TRBJ1-2, with TRBD1 as a possible D gene (5 bases). The germline V gene has CDR1 MNHEY and CDR2 SVGAGI. The CDR3 is 12 amino acids. Trimming took 4 bases from V and 3 from J, leaving 6 bases between them. CDR3 in DNA: TGTGCCAGCAGTTCGACAGACTATGGCTACACCTTC. This translates into CASSSTDYGYTF.

The V call is TRBV5-1, the J call TRBJ2-7, with 7 nucleotides matching TRBD2. The CDR3 contains 16 residues. The V gene end was trimmed by 0 bases and the J gene end by 2 bases; junction bases not matched to a gene: 8. Looked up from germline, CDR1 is SGHRS and CDR2 is YFSETQ. DNA for the CDR3: TGCGCCAGCAGCTTGGGTGAGTTGGCGGGAGCCTACGAGCAGTACTTC. This gives the protein CASSLGELAGAYEQYF.

The chain is built from TRBV18 and TRBJ2-4, with D possibly matching TRBD2 (6 bases). Germline CDR1 is KGHSH and CDR2 is LQKENI. Between the trimmed V and J ends, which lost 6 bases and 1 base, there was a span of 16 bases. The CDR3 loop spans 16 amino acids. DNA of the CDR3: TGTGCCAGCTCTCCTCCGGGAGCTTTTGCCAAAAACATTCAGTACTTC. The encoded protein is CASSPPGAFAKNIQYF.

The chain uses TRBV24-1 and TRBJ2-2; TRBD1 matches 9 bases. Trimming removed 4 bases from V and 3 bases from J; junction bases left unmatched: 5. The CDR3 totals 16 residues. Germline CDR1 KGHDR, CDR2 SFDVKD. The CDR3 DNA follows: TGTGCCACCAGTGACACAGGGGGCCGGCACACCGGGGAGCTGTTTTTT. This sequence encodes CATSDTGGRHTGELFF.

This chain uses TRBV7-2 with TRBJ1-1; D ambiguous. In germline, CDR1 is SGHTA, CDR2 FQGNSA. V was clipped by 1 base and J by 1 base, with 13 bases between them. The CDR3 contains 16 residues. The chain's CDR3 is CASSLDFGQPNTEAFF. DNA for the CDR3: TGTGCCAGCAGCTTAGATTTTGGGCAGCCGAACACTGAAGCTTTCTTT.

This clone has just one count. The chain carries TRBV28 and TRBJ1-1; TRBD1 might be the D (5 bases). This CDR3 is built from 11 residues. Germline V gives CDR1 MDHEN, CDR2 SYDVKM. V gave up 11 bases and J gave up 2 bases, with 9 bases separating them. CDR3 coding DNA: TGTGCCGGGGGGGGTAACACTGAAGCTTTCTTT. Protein sequence: CAGGGNTEAFF. The variable domain in full, with the rest retrieved from reference TRBV28 and TRBJ1-1, is DVKVTQSSRYLVKRTGEKVFLECVQDMDHENMFWYRQDPGLGLRLIYFSYDVKMKEKGDIPEGYSVSREKKERFSLILESASTNQTSMYLCAGGGNTEAFFGQGTRLTVV.

The chain combines TRBV20-1 with TRBJ1-1; 8 bases agree with TRBD1. With V trimmed by 4 bases and J by 10 bases, 8 bases remained unmatched. Per the germline V gene, CDR1 is DFQATT and CDR2 is SNEGSKA (reference sequence). This CDR3 is built from 12 residues. The CDR3 is CSANDRGLRAFF. CDR3 DNA sequence: TGCAGTGCTAATGACAGGGGCCTTAGAGCTTTCTTT.

In this sample, this clone turned up once. The genes are TRBV28 and TRBJ1-2; D is unresolved. The CDR3 covers 13 residues. Per germline, CDR1 MDHEN and CDR2 SYDVKM. V gave up 7 bases and J gave up 2 bases, with 11 bases separating them. The CDR3 DNA sequence: TGTGCCAGCACCCCTGGGCCCAACTATGGCTACACCTTC. As protein: CASTPGPNYGYTF.